The 3 T cell receptor beta chains below were found in one sample sequenced in a study of T cell responses to AZD1222 COVID-19 vaccine. Data came from immunoSEQ multiplex PCR; TCRdb stores just in-frame clones and leaves some out. The repertoire has over 120,000 clones, approximately 92% of them found once; the top ten carry approximately 4.8%. Sequences were derived from peripheral blood, sampled on day 0 of AZD1222 vaccination. Receptors were obtained from an adult in good health.

The chain recombines TRBV3-1 (or the pseudogene TRBV3-2) with TRBJ2-7; D may match TRBD1 or TRBD2 (6 bases each). Trimming removed 4 bases at V and 4 bases at J, with 11 bases between. Germline CDR1 LGHDT, CDR2 YNNKEL (reference sequence). CDR3 length: 13 residues. The CDR3 region is CASSPEGGYEQYF. Written as DNA, the CDR3 is TGTGCCAGCAGCCCCGAGGGGGGATACGAGCAGTACTTC.

This chain connects TRBV29-1 to TRBJ1-1; D not resolved. Trimming stripped 7 bases from V and 0 bases from J, with 12 bases between. The CDR3 sequence is 13 residues long. The V gene's germline CDR1 is SQVTM and CDR2 ANQGSEA. For the CDR3, the DNA is TGCAGCGATCTAGGGTCCTTGAACACTGAAGCTTTCTTT. It translates to CSDLGSLNTEAFF.

The chain employs TRBV10-1 and TRBJ2-1; D gene uncertain. CDR1 is WNHNN and CDR2 is SYGVQD in the germline V gene (reference sequence). The V and J ends lost 0 bases and 6 bases respectively, with 3 bases between them. The CDR3 contains 12 residues. The CDR3 loop reads CASSESVNEQFF. CDR3 coding DNA: TGCGCCAGCAGTGAGTCAGTCAATGAGCAGTTCTTC.